This record looks at one T cell receptor beta chain sequence and its context. Antigen unknown. The data originate from a study of T cells in Graves' hyperthyroidism and ophthalmopathy. Study-wide points: A 13 V-J signature model discriminated ophthalmopathy versus stable hyperthyroidism.

RNA transcripts were the template for amplifying TCR beta CDR3 regions. Using the HTBI primer set, a first-round RT-PCR was run on the TCR CDR3. TCRdb re-called the multiplex PCR reads with MiXCR, one entry per CDR3 protein. The data hold roughly 170,000 distinct CDR3 sequences, with over 8% observed a single time. Patients aged 18 to 65 had newly diagnosed hyperthyroidism that had lasted under 2 months. Thyroid ultrasound, orbital computed tomography, clinical symptoms, and serum thyroxine and TRAb underpinned diagnoses. The source is a woman under 30 with Graves' hyperthyroidism that later progressed to Graves' ophthalmopathy. The sample taken for sequencing was blood.

CDR3: CASSVTPRTGELFF. CDR3 nucleotide sequence: TGTGCCAGCAGCGTGACTCCGAGAACCGGGGAGCTGTTTTTT. V and J are TRBV11-3 and TRBJ2-2; D unclear. The V end lost 5 bases, the J end lost 5 bases, and 12 bases lay between the germline ends. CDR3 length: 14 amino acids. The germline V gene encodes CDR1 SGHNT and CDR2 YENEEA.